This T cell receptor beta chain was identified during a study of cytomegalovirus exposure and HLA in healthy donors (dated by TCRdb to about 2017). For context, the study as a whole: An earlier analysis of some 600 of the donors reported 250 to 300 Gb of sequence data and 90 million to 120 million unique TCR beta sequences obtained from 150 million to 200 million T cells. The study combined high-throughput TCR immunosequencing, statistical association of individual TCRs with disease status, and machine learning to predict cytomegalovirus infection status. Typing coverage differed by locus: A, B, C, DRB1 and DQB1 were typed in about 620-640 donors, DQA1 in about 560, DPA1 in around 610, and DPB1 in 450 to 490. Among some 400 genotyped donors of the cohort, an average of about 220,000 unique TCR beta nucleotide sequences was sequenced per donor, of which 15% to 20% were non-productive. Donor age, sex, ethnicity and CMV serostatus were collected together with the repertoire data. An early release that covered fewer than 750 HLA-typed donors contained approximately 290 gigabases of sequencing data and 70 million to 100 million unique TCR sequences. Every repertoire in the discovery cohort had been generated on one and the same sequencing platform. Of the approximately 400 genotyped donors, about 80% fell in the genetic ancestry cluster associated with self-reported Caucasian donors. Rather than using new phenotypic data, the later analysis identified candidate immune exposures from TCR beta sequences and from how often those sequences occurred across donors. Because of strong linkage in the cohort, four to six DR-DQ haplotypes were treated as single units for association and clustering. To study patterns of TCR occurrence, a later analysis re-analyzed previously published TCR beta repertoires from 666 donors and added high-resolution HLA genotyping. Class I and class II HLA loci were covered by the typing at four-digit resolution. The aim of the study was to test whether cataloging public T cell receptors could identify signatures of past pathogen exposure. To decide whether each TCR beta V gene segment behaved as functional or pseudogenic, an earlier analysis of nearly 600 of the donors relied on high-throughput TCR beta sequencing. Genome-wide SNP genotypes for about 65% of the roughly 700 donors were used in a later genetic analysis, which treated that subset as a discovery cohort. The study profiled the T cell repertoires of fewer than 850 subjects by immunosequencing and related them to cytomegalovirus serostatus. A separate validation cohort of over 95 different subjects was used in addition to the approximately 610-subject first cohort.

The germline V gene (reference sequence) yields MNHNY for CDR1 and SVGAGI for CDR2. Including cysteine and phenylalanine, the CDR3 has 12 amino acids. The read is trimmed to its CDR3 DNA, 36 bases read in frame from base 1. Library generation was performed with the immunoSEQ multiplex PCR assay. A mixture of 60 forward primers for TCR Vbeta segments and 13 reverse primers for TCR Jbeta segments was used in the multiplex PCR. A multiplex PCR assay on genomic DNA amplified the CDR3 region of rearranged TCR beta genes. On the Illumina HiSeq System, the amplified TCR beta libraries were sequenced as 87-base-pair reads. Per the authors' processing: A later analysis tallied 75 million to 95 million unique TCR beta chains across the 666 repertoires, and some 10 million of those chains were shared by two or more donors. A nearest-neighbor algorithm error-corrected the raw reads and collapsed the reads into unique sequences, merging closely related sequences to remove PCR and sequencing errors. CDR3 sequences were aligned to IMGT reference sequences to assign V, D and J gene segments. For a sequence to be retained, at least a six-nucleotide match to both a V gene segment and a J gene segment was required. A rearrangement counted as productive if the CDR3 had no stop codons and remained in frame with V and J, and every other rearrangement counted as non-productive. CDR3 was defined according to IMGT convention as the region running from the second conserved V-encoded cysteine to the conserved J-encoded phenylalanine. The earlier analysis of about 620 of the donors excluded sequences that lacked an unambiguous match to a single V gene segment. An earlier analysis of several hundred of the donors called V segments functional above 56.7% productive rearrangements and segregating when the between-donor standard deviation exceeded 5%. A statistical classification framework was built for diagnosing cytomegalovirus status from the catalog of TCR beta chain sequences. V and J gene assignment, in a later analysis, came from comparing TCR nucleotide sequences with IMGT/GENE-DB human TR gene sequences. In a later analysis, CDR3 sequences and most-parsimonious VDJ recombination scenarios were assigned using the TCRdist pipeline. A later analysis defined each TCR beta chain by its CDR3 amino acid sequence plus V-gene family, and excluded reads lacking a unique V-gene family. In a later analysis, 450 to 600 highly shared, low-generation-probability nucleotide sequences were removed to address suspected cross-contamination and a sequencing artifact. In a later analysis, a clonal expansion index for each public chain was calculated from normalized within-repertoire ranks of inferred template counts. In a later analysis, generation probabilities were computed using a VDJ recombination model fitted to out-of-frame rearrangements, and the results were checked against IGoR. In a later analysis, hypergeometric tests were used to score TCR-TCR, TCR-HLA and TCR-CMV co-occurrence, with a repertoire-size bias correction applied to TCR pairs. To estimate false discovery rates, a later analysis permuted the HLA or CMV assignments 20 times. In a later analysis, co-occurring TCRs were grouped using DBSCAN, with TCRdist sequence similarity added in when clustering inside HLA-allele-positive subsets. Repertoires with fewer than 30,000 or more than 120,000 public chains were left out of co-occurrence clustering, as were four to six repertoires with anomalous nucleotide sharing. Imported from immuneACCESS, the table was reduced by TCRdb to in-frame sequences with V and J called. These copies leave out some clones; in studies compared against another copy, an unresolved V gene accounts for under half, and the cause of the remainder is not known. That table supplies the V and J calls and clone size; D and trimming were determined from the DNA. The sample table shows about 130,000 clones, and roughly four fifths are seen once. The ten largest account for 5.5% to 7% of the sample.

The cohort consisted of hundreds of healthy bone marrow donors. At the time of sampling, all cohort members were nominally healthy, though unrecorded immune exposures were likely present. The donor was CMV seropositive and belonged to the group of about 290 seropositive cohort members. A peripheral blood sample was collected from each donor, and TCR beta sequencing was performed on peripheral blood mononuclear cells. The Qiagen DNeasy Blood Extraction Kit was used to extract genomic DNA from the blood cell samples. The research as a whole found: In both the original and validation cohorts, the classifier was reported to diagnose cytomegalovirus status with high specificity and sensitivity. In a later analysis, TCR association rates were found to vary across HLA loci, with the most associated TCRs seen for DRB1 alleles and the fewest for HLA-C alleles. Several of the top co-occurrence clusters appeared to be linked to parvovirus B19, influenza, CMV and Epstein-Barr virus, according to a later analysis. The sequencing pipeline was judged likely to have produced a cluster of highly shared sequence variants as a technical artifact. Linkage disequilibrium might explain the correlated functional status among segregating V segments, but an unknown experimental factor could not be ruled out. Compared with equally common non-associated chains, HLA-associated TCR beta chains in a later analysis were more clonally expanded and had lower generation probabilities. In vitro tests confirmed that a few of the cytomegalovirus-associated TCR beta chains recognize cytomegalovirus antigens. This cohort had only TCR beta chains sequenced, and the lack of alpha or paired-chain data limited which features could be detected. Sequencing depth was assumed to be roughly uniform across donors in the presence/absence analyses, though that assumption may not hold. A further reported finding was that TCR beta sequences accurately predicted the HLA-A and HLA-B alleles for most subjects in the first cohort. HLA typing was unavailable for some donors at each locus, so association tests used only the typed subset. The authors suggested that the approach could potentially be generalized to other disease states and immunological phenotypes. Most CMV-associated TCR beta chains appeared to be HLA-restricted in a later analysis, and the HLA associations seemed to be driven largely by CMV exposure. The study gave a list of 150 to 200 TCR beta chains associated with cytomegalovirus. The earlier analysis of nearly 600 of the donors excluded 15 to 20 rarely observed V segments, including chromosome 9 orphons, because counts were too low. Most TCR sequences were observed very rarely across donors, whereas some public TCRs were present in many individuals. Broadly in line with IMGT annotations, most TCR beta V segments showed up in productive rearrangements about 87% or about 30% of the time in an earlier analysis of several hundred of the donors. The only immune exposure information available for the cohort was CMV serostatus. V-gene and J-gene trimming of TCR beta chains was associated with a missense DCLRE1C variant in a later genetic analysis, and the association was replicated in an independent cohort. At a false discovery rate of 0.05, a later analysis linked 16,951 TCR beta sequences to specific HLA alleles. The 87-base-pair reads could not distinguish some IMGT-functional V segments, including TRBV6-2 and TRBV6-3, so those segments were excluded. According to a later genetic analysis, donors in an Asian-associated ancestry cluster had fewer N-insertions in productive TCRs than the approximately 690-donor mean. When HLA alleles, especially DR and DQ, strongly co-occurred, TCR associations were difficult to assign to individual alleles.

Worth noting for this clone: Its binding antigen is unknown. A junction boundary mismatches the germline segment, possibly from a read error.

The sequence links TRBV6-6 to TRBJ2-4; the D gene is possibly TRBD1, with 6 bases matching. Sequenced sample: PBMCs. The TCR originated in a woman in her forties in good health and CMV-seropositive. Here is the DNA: TGTGCCAGCAGTTACAACAGGGATGGGCAGGAGTTC. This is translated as CASSYNRDGQEF.